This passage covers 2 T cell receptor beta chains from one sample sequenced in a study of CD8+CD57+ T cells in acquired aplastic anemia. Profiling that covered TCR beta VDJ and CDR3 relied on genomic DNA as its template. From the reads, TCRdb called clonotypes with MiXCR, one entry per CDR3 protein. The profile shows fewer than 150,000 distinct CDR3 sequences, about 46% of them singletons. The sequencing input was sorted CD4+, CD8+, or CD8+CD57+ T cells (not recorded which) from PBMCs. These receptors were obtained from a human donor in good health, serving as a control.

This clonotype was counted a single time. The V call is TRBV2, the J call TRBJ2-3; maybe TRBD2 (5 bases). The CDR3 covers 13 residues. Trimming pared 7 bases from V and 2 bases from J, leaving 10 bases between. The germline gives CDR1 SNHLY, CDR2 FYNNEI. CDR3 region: CASKRDTTDTQYF. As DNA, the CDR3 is TGTGCCAGCAAGAGGGATACCACAGATACGCAGTATTTT.

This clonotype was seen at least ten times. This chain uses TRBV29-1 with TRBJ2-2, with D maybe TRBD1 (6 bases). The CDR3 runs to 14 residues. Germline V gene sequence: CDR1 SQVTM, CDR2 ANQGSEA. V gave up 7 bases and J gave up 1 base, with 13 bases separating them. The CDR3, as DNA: TGCAGCGGGACACAGGGATTGAACACCGGGGAGCTGTTTTTT. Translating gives CSGTQGLNTGELFF.